This TCR beta chain is from a study of T-cell reconstitution after alpha-beta-depleted transplantation in children. The authors prepared the TCRbeta library with unique molecular identifiers. MiXCR, applied by TCRdb to the PCR reads, yields one record per CDR3 protein. The top ten hold approximately 3% of the sample, which has roughly 200,000 distinct CDR3 sequences, around 7% seen once. This clonotype has ten or more counts. V was pared by 4 bases and J by 4 bases, with 21 bases between. This CDR3 comprises 17 residues. Germline CDR1 is LGHDT and CDR2 is YNNKEL (reference sequence). This chain joins TRBV3-1 and TRBJ2-3, with TRBD2 as a possible D gene (6 bases). The material was PBMCs from the stem cell graft donor, obtained from the stem cell graft. This clonotype was sampled from a human donor who donated a stem cell graft to a child with Wiskott-Aldrich syndrome. Here the CDR3 DNA reads TGTGCCAGCAGCCCCCTCCGGGCGGGGTACAGGTCAGATACGCAGTATTTT. It yields the protein CASSPLRAGYRSDTQYF.